The next 8 T cell receptor beta chains were all read from a single sample in a study of blood T cell repertoires in COVID-19. Measured with immunoSEQ multiplex PCR; TCRdb has only the in-frame clones, and not every one. The table has some 490,000 clones, 80% to 90% seen once. Sequencing was carried out using peripheral blood. The receptors derive from a human donor in a cohort sampled during active COVID-19.

This clone was detected once. The sample has other DNA sequences that encode this CDR3 too. This rearrangement joins TRBV27 to TRBJ2-2; weak D call: TRBD2 (6 bases). CDR1 and CDR2 (germline): MNHEY, SMNVEV (reference sequence). This CDR3 is 14 amino acids long. V shed 5 bases and J shed 1 base, with 8 bases lying between them. Here the CDR3 DNA reads TGTGCCAGCAGTCTTAGCGGGAACACCGGGGAGCTGTTTTTT. This codes for CASSLSGNTGELFF.

The gene calls are TRBV24-1 and TRBJ2-3; no definite D call. Germline V gives CDR1 KGHDR, CDR2 SFDVKD. The ends were cut back, 5 bases at V and 1 base at J, with 12 bases in the middle. The CDR3 is 15 amino acids. The CDR3 DNA follows: TGTGCCACCAGTGGTATTTACATCCGCACAGATACGCAGTATTTT. Its protein product is CATSGIYIRTDTQYF.

This rearrangement joins TRBV3-1 (or the pseudogene TRBV3-2) to TRBJ2-1; D might be TRBD2 (6 bases). Germline-derived CDR1 and CDR2 are LGHDT and YNNKEL (reference sequence). V was clipped by 1 base and J by 1 base, with 11 bases between them. The CDR3 is 16 residues long. CDR3 sequence reads: CASSQVTGTSYNEQFF. The CDR3, as DNA: TGTGCCAGCAGCCAAGTGACGGGGACTTCCTACAATGAGCAGTTCTTC.

The chain carries TRBV2 and TRBJ1-2, with D tentatively TRBD1 (6 bases). Germline V gene data show CDR1 as SNHLY and CDR2 as FYNNEI. The V end was cut by 5 bases, the J end by 2 bases, with 15 bases between. CDR3 length equals 15 residues. DNA for the CDR3: TGTGCCAGCAGTTTTTCCAGGGGATCGAACTATGGCTACACCTTC. Its translation is CASSFSRGSNYGYTF.

V is TRBV10-3 and J is TRBJ2-7, with a weak D call TRBD2 (7 bases). There are 13 residues in the CDR3. Trimming shortened V by 8 bases and J by 0 bases, and 11 bases separated the two germline ends. Germline CDR1 is ENHRY and CDR2 is SYGVKD. CDR3 amino acids: CAIGGGYSYEQYF. The CDR3 region has the DNA TGTGCCATCGGGGGGGGCTACTCCTACGAGCAGTACTTC.

The CDR3 region is CASSPARDRKNTEAFF. The CDR3 region has the DNA TGCGCCAGCAGCCCCGCCCGGGACAGAAAAAACACTGAAGCTTTCTTT. The chain joins TRBV5-1 to TRBJ1-1; 7 nucleotides line up with TRBD1. The V and J ends lost 4 bases and 2 bases, in that order; junction bases with no gene match: 11. The CDR3 length is 16 residues. Germline CDR1 reads SGHRS; CDR2 reads YFSETQ.

The gene calls are TRBV4-3 and TRBJ1-1; TRBD1 might be the D (5 bases). Deletions cut 1 base from V and 11 bases from J, with 17 bases between. Germline V lookup: CDR1 LGHNA, CDR2 YSLEER. The CDR3 has 14 residues. The CDR3 nucleotides are TGCGCCAGCAGCCAAGGTGAGCAGCAGGGTAAGGCTTTCTTT. This codes for CASSQGEQQGKAFF.

The chain uses TRBV18 and TRBJ1-2; 7 bases are a match to TRBD1. CDR1 and CDR2 (germline): KGHSH, LQKENI. The CDR3 sequence is 14 residues long. The V segment lost 4 bases and the J segment 2 bases; nucleotides outside the gene matches: 4. The CDR3 region is CASSREQGNYGYTF. The CDR3 DNA follows: TGTGCCAGCTCACGCGAACAGGGGAACTATGGCTACACCTTC.